These T cell receptor beta chains were read from a single sample in a study of T cell changes during pregnancy in multiple sclerosis. TCRdb's copy holds only in-frame clones and misses some; the assay was immunoSEQ multiplex PCR. Of over 90,000 clones in the sample, 90% were seen once. Sequencing was performed on peripheral blood, taken in the second trimester of pregnancy. All receptors come from a female donor in good health, enrolled as a control in a pregnancy study. CDR3s include the opening cysteine and the closing phenylalanine or tryptophan. A D gene is named only where the DNA matches it firmly. Size tells how often a clone was seen (once, few, many) or the class of an expanded clone, and some rows leave it out.

-	TRBV29-1	TRBD2	TRBJ2-3	TGCAGCGTTGACAAGCGGGGGAGCACAGATACGCAGTATTTT	CSVDKRGSTDTQYF
once	TRBV2	TRBD2	TRBJ2-5	TGTGCCAGTACCCGACTAGCGGATAAAGAGACCCAGTACTTC	CASTRLADKETQYF
-	TRBV29-1	TRBD1	TRBJ2-7	TGCAGCGTCGGTGACAGGGGGAGCTACGAGCAGTACTTC	CSVGDRGSYEQYF
-	TRBV5-5	TRBD2	TRBJ2-3	TGTGCCAGCAGCTTGGTTCGACTAGCGGGACCTACAAACACAGATACGCAGTATTTT	CASSLVRLAGPTNTDTQYF
-	TRBV28	TRBD1	TRBJ2-1	TGTGCCAGCCATAACCGGGACAGGGACTACAATGAGCAGTTCTTC	CASHNRDRDYNEQFF
-	TRBV6-1	TRBD1	TRBJ2-7	TGTGCCAGCAGTGCATACTCCGGGACAGGGGTTTACGAGCAGTACTTC	CASSAYSGTGVYEQYF
-	TRBV7-2	-	TRBJ1-2	TGTGCCAGCAGCTTAGAATCCAGGGCCTATGGCTACACCTTC	CASSLESRAYGYTF
-	TRBV19	-	TRBJ2-3	TGTGCCAGTAGTATAGATTGGGGGCCGGCCACAGATACGCAGTATTTT	CASSIDWGPATDTQYF
-	TRBV11-3	-	TRBJ2-3	TGTGCCAGCAGCTCAGGGCCCACCACAGATACGCAGTATTTT	CASSSGPTTDTQYF
-	TRBV5-1	-	TRBJ2-5	TGCGCCAGCAGCTTGAATTACGGGACTCAAGAGACCCAGTACTTC	CASSLNYGTQETQYF